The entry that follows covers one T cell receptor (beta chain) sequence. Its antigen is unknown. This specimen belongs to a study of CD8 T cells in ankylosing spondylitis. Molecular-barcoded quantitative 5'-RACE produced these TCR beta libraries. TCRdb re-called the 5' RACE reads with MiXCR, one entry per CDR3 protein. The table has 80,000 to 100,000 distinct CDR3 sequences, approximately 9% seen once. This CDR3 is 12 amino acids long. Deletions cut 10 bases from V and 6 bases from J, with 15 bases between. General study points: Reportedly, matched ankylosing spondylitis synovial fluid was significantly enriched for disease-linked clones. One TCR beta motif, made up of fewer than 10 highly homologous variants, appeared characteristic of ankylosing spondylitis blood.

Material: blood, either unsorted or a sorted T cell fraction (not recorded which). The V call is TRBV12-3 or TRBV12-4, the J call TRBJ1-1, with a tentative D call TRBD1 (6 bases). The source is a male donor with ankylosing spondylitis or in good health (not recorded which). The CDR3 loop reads CAIQGRYAEAFF. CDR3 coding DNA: TGTGCCATACAGGGAAGGTATGCTGAAGCTTTCTTT.